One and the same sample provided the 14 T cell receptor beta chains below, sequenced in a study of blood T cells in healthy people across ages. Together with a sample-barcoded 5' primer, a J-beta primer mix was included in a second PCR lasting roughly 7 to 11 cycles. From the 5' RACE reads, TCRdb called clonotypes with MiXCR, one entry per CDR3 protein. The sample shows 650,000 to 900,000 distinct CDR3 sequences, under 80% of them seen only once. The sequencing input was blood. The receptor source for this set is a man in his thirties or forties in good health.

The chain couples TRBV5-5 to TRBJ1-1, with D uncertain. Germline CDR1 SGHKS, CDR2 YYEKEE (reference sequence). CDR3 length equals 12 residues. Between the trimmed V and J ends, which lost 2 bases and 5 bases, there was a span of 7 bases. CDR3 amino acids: CASSFQRTEAFF. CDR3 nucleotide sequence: TGTGCCAGCAGCTTTCAGCGGACTGAAGCTTTCTTT.

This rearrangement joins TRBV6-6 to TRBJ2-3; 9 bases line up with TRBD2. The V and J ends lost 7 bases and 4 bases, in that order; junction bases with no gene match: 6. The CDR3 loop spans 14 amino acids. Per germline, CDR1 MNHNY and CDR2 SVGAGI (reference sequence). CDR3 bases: TGTGCCAGCATCGCTAGCGGGGCCTCAGATACGCAGTATTTT. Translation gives CASIASGASDTQYF.

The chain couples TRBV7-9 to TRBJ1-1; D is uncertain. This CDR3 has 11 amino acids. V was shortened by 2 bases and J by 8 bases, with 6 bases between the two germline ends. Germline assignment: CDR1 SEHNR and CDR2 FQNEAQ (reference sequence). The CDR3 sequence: CASSLTREAFF. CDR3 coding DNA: TGTGCCAGCAGCTTAACGCGCGAAGCTTTCTTT.

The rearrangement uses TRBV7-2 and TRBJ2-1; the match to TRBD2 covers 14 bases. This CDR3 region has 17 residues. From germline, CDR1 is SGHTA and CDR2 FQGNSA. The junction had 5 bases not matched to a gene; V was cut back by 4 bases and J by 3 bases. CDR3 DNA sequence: TGTGCCAGCAGCTGGACTAGCGGGGGGACGCACTACAATGAGCAGTTCTTC. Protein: CASSWTSGGTHYNEQFF.

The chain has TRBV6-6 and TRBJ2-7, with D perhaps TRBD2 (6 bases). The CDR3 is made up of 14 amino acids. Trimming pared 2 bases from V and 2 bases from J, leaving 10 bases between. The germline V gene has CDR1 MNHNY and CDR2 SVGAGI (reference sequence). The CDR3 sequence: CASSYGGDPYEQYF. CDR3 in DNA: TGTGCCAGCAGTTACGGCGGGGACCCCTACGAGCAGTACTTC.

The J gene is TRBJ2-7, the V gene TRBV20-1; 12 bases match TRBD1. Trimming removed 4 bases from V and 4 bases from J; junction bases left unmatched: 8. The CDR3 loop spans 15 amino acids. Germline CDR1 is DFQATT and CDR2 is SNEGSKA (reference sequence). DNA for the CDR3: TGCAGTGCTAACCGCCCGGGACAGGGGGCGTACGAGCAGTACTTC. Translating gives CSANRPGQGAYEQYF.

CDR3 sequence: CASSIQTAYQETQYF. The CDR3 DNA sequence: TGTGCCAGCAGTATTCAGACAGCGTACCAAGAGACCCAGTACTTC. This sequence joins TRBV6-5 and TRBJ2-5; D is perhaps TRBD1 (5 bases). The germline CDR1 and CDR2 sequences are MNHEY and SVGAGI. Deletions cut 5 bases from V and 0 bases from J, with 13 bases between. The CDR3 contains 15 residues.

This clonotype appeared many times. CDR3 amino acids: CASSLTGGTSPLHF. CDR3 nucleotide sequence: TGTGCCAGCAGCTTAACAGGGGGTACATCACCCCTCCACTTT. V usage is TRBV7-9 and J usage is TRBJ1-6; 8 bases map to TRBD1. The CDR3 is 14 amino acids. V dropped 2 bases and J dropped 10; count of bases not matched to a gene: 4. Germline V gene lookup returns CDR1 SEHNR and CDR2 FQNEAQ (reference sequence).

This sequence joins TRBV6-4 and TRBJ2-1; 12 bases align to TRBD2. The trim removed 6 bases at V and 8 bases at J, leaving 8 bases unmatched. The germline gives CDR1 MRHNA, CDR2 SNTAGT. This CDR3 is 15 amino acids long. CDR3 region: CASRITSGGIDEQFF. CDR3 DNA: TGTGCCAGCAGAATTACTAGCGGGGGGATAGATGAGCAGTTCTTC.

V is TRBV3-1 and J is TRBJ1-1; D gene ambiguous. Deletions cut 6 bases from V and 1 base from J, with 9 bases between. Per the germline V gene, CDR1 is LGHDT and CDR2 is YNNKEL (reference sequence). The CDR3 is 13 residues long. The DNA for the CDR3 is TGTGCCAGCAGGGGCAGCTCGAACACTGAAGCTTTCTTT. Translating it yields CASRGSSNTEAFF. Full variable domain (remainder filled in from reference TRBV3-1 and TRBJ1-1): DTAVSQTPKYLVTQMGNDKSIKCEQNLGHDTMYWYKQDSKKFLKIMFSYNNKELIINETVPNRFSPKSPDKAHLNLHINSLELGDSAVYFCASRGSSNTEAFFGQGTRLTVV.

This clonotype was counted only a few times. CDR3: CASSTVAGGRNEQFF. The CDR3 coding sequence is TGTGCCAGCAGTACCGTAGCGGGGGGGCGGAATGAGCAGTTCTTC. V gene TRBV6-4 combines with J gene TRBJ2-1, with 11 bases matching TRBD2. The J segment lost 7 bases and the V segment lost 5 bases, leaving 7 bases of the junction unmatched. This CDR3 has 15 residues. Germline V gene lookup returns CDR1 MRHNA and CDR2 SNTAGT.

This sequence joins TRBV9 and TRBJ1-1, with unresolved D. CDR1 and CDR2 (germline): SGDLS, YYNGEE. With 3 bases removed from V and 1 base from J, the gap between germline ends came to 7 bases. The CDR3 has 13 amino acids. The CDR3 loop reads CASSGMGNTEAFF. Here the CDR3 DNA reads TGTGCCAGCAGCGGAATGGGGAACACTGAAGCTTTCTTT.

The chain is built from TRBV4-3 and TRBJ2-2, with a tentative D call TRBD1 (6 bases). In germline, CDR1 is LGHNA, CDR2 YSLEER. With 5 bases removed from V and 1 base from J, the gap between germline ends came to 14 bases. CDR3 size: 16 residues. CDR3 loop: CASSLAATGNTGELFF. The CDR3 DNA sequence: TGCGCCAGCAGCTTGGCAGCGACAGGGAACACCGGGGAGCTGTTTTTT.

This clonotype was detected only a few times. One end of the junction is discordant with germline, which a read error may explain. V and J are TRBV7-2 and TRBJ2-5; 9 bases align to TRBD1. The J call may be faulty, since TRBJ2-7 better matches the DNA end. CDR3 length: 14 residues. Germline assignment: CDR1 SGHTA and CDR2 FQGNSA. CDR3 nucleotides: TGTGCTAGCAGCTCGGACAGGGGAGCGTACGAGCAGTACTTC. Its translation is CASSSDRGAYEQYF.